This TCR beta chain was found in a study of neoadjuvant anti-PD-1 for oral cavity cancer. Blood cells were analyzed directly, without culture or expansion. The protocol was immunoSEQ multiplex PCR, while the TCRdb copy is restricted to in-frame clones and leaves out a portion. The data contain about 79,000 clones, about 86% of them singletons. This receptor was obtained from a person aged 40-85 years with oral cavity squamous cell carcinoma. The sequencing here drew on PBMCs, taken before nivolumab (anti-PD-1) treatment.

The CDR3: CATSREAREGETQYF. The CDR3 DNA reads TGTGCCACCAGCAGAGAGGCCAGGGAGGGTGAGACCCAGTACTTC. The J gene is TRBJ2-5, the V gene TRBV15; 7 bases are a match to TRBD2. The junction had 6 bases not matched to a gene; V was cut back by 0 bases and J by 5 bases. CDR1 is LNHNV and CDR2 is YYDKDF in the germline V gene (reference sequence). CDR3 size: 15 residues. Based on the CDR3 plus reference TRBV15 and TRBJ2-5, the full variable domain is DAMVIQNPRYQVTQFGKPVTLSCSQTLNHNVMYWYQQKSSQAPKLLFHYYDKDFNNEADTPDNFQSRRPNTSFCFLDIRSPGLGDTAMYLCATSREAREGETQYFGPGTRLLVL.